A single sample is the source of the 26 T cell receptor beta chains below, sequenced in a study of cytomegalovirus exposure and HLA in healthy donors. The PCR employed 60 Vbeta primers together with 13 Jbeta primers. The protocol was immunoSEQ multiplex PCR, while the TCRdb copy is restricted to in-frame clones and leaves out a portion. The sample lists some 67,000 clones, 78% occurring once. What was sequenced was PBMCs. These receptors originate from a middle-aged man in good health and CMV-seronegative.

The chain recombines TRBV29-1 with TRBJ2-3, with D unresolved. Trimming shortened V by 1 base and J by 2 bases, and 7 bases separated the two germline ends. Germline values: CDR1 SQVTM, CDR2 ANQGSEA. The CDR3 consists of 13 residues. CDR3 nucleotide sequence: TGCAGCGTTGAAGGGCACATCACAGATACGCAGTATTTT. It translates to CSVEGHITDTQYF.

V is TRBV7-2 and J is TRBJ2-1; D is perhaps TRBD2 (6 bases). Germline-derived CDR1 and CDR2 are SGHTA and FQGNSA. CDR3 length: 11 amino acids. Trimming stripped 4 bases from V and 9 bases from J, with 7 bases between. This CDR3 reads CASSWRGEQFF. The DNA of the CDR3 is TGTGCCAGCAGCTGGCGGGGTGAGCAGTTCTTC.

The rearrangement joins TRBV7-3 to TRBJ2-2, with TRBD1 as a possible D gene (6 bases). The CDR3 consists of 13 residues. Per the germline V gene, CDR1 is SGHTA and CDR2 is FQGTGA. V was pared by 9 bases and J by 5 bases, with 13 bases between. The CDR3 sequence: CASGTGRTGELFF. Here the CDR3 DNA reads TGTGCCAGTGGTACAGGGAGAACCGGGGAGCTGTTTTTT.

V and J are TRBV2 and TRBJ1-5, with D unclear. Germline CDR1 is SNHLY and CDR2 is FYNNEI. This CDR3 spans 17 amino acids. V lost 3 bases and J 2 bases, leaving 17 bases between the germline ends. CDR3: CASSDVGVSLRNQPQHF. CDR3 bases: TGTGCCAGCAGTGATGTCGGAGTGTCGCTCCGCAATCAGCCCCAGCATTTT.

The chain is built from TRBV9 and TRBJ2-7; 9 bases are shared with TRBD1. Germline V CDR1 and CDR2: SGDLS, YYNGEE. The CDR3 is 13 amino acids. V gave up 3 bases and J gave up 6 bases; unmatched junction bases: 4. Here the CDR3 DNA reads TGTGCCAGCAGCGCCCGGGACAGGGCCGAGCAGTACTTC. It translates to CASSARDRAEQYF.

The chain combines TRBV10-2 with TRBJ2-5; the match to TRBD2 covers 13 bases. V trimming: 10 bases; J trimming: 4 bases; junction bases outside the gene matches: 6. Looked up from germline, CDR1 is WSHSY and CDR2 is SAAADI. This CDR3 region has 14 residues. CDR3 loop: CAIGLAGVAETQYF. CDR3 in DNA: TGCGCCATCGGACTAGCGGGAGTTGCAGAGACCCAGTACTTC.

The gene calls are TRBV19 and TRBJ2-5, with 11 bases aligning to TRBD2. The CDR3 runs to 15 residues. Germline lookup yields CDR1 LNHDA and CDR2 SQIVND (reference sequence). The J segment lost 11 bases and the V segment lost 3 bases, leaving 11 bases of the junction unmatched. CDR3 bases: TGTGCCAGTAGTATGGGCCTAGCGGGAGGTGGAGAGCAGTACTTC. This codes for CASSMGLAGGGEQYF.

The chain links TRBV10-2 to TRBJ2-1; tentative D call: TRBD2 (6 bases). The germline CDR1 and CDR2 sequences are WSHSY and SAAADI. The CDR3 is made up of 15 amino acids. Trimming shortened V by 5 bases and J by 7 bases, and 18 bases separated the two germline ends. CDR3 in amino acids: CASSPTAGKVNEQFF. In nucleotides, the CDR3 is TGCGCCAGCAGTCCAACGGCGGGAAAAGTTAATGAGCAGTTCTTC.

This chain connects TRBV18 to TRBJ1-2, with 7 bases lining up with TRBD1. The J segment lost 4 bases and the V segment lost 2 bases, leaving 7 bases of the junction unmatched. Germline CDR1 reads KGHSH; CDR2 reads LQKENI. There are 15 residues in the CDR3. The CDR3 sequence is CASSPETGLTYGYTF. CDR3 DNA: TGTGCCAGCTCACCAGAGACAGGGCTCACCTATGGCTACACCTTC.

CDR3 amino acids: CASRLGTGGYEQYF. The CDR3 DNA sequence: TGTGCCAGCAGGCTCGGGACAGGGGGCTACGAGCAGTACTTC. The chain has TRBV6-6 and TRBJ2-7; 11 nucleotides line up with TRBD1. With 6 bases clipped from V and 3 bases from J, the junction kept 4 bases outside the gene matches. This CDR3 contains 14 residues. Germline V gene data show CDR1 as MNHNY and CDR2 as SVGAGI (reference sequence).

In this sample, this clone turned up a few times. The chain employs TRBV5-6 and TRBJ1-5; possibly TRBD1 for D (6 bases). The germline V gene has CDR1 SGHDT and CDR2 YYEEEE. This CDR3 spans 17 amino acids. Between the trimmed V and J ends, which lost 5 bases and 2 bases, there was a span of 20 bases. Here the CDR3 DNA reads TGTGCCAGCAGTTTTCATGCAGGGGAATGGGGCAATCAGCCCCAGCATTTT. Translated, it gives CASSFHAGEWGNQPQHF. Full variable domain (rest looked up from reference TRBV5-6 and TRBJ1-5): DAGVTQSPTHLIKTRGQQVTLRCSPKSGHDTVSWYQQALGQGPQFIFQYYEEEERQRGNFPDRFSGHQFPNYSSELNVNALLLGDSALYLCASSFHAGEWGNQPQHFGDGTRLSIL.

The chain carries TRBV5-1 and TRBJ2-5, with 14 nucleotides matching TRBD2. Gene TRBJ2-7 matches the end of the DNA better, so the J call may be wrong. The CDR3 runs to 17 residues. Germline V lookup: CDR1 SGHRS, CDR2 YFSETQ. As DNA, the CDR3 is TGCGCCAGCAGCTGGGGACTAGCGGGAGAAGGATTCCACGAGCAGTACTTC. Encoded protein: CASSWGLAGEGFHEQYF.

The CDR3 nucleotides are TGTGCCAGCAGCGGACTAGCCGAGGGGACAGATACGCAGTATTTT. It codes for CASSGLAEGTDTQYF. The chain carries TRBV6-5 and TRBJ2-3; 8 positions agree with TRBD2. The V gene end was trimmed by 6 bases and the J gene end by 3 bases; junction bases not matched to a gene: 8. CDR3 length: 15 residues. Germline assignment: CDR1 MNHEY and CDR2 SVGAGI.

This sequence joins TRBV7-3 and TRBJ2-3, with unresolved D. The CDR3 extends over 16 amino acids. Trimming removed 0 bases from V and 0 bases from J, with 10 bases in between. Germline V gene lookup returns CDR1 SGHTA and CDR2 FQGTGA. The CDR3 loop reads CASSLTPQTSTDTQYF. Written as DNA, the CDR3 is TGTGCCAGCAGCTTAACGCCCCAGACTAGCACAGATACGCAGTATTTT.

This clone was seen more than once but under ten times. V is TRBV2 and J is TRBJ2-2, with D perhaps TRBD1 (5 bases). The V end lost 9 bases, the J end lost 2 bases, and 10 bases lay between the germline ends. The germline V gene has CDR1 SNHLY and CDR2 FYNNEI. The CDR3 has 13 amino acids. CDR3 sequence reads: CARETVNTGELFF. The CDR3 DNA reads TGTGCCAGGGAGACAGTAAACACCGGGGAGCTGTTTTTT.

The chain is built from TRBV7-8 and TRBJ1-2; 7 bases agree with TRBD1. V gave up 5 bases and J gave up 0 bases; unmatched junction bases: 15. Looked up from germline, CDR1 is SGHVS and CDR2 is FQNEAQ. This CDR3 region has 18 residues. In nucleotides, the CDR3 is TGTGCCAGCAGCCTAAACAGGGGTTGGTCGGATCCTAACTATGGCTACACCTTC. Its translation: CASSLNRGWSDPNYGYTF.

For the CDR3, the DNA is TGTGCCAGCAGCCAACCGGACAGGGGATTGTCGGAGACCCAGTACTTC. The encoded protein is CASSQPDRGLSETQYF. The chain employs TRBV28 and TRBJ2-5, with 9 bases identical to TRBD1. After removal of 6 bases from V and 5 bases from J, the junction contained 13 bases not matched to a gene. Per the germline V gene, CDR1 is MDHEN and CDR2 is SYDVKM. This CDR3 comprises 16 residues.

This clone has a single count. The chain couples TRBV6-1 to TRBJ2-3; 7 bases match TRBD2. Germline loops: CDR1 MNHNS, CDR2 SASEGT. V was clipped by 3 bases and J by 12 bases; unmatched bases: 9. The CDR3 loop spans 13 amino acids. CDR3 residues: CASSETRGVVQYF. DNA of the CDR3: TGTGCCAGCAGTGAGACACGGGGGGTAGTTCAGTATTTT.

The chain combines TRBV5-4 with TRBJ2-7, with D maybe TRBD1 (6 bases). V was trimmed by 4 bases and J by 7 bases, leaving 15 bases between them. Per the germline V gene, CDR1 is SGHNT and CDR2 is YYREEE (reference sequence). The CDR3 runs to 13 residues. The CDR3 reads CASSALTGREQYF. DNA for the CDR3: TGTGCCAGCAGCGCCCTGACAGGCAGGGAGCAGTACTTC.

This clone was detected a few times. This chain joins TRBV5-4 and TRBJ1-1; no firm D call. The CDR3 sequence is 12 residues long. Germline CDR1 reads SGHNT; CDR2 reads YYREEE (reference sequence). The germline V and J ends were trimmed by 2 bases and 8 bases, with 10 bases remaining between them. For the CDR3, the DNA is TGTGCCAGCAGCTTTGACACCTTAGAAGCTTTCTTT. Amino acids: CASSFDTLEAFF.

The gene calls are TRBV19 and TRBJ2-3; D is ambiguous. Germline CDR1 reads LNHDA; CDR2 reads SQIVND (reference sequence). V was cut by 7 bases and J by 4 bases, with 15 bases left in between. The CDR3 is 14 amino acids. The CDR3 region is CASTPRGLSDTQYF. DNA for the CDR3: TGTGCCAGTACCCCGCGTGGTTTGTCAGATACGCAGTATTTT.

Ten or more counts support this clone. J is TRBJ1-2 and V is TRBV5-6; TRBD1 is a possible D gene (6 bases). V was pared by 0 bases and J by 5 bases, with 8 bases between. The CDR3 extends over 13 amino acids. CDR1 is SGHDT, CDR2 YYEEEE, per germline. In nucleotides, the CDR3 is TGTGCCAGCAGCTTGGTGGACAGTTATGGCTACACCTTC. Amino acids: CASSLVDSYGYTF.

V is TRBV9 and J is TRBJ2-1; 9 nucleotides line up with TRBD1. The V gene end was trimmed by 3 bases and the J gene end by 9 bases; junction bases not matched to a gene: 4. The CDR3 totals 13 residues. Germline CDR1 and CDR2: SGDLS and YYNGEE. The CDR3 DNA sequence: TGTGCCAGCAGCGGGACAGGGGTCTTTGAGCAGTTCTTC. It translates to CASSGTGVFEQFF.

The chain employs TRBV5-1 and TRBJ1-4, with unresolved D. Germline V gives CDR1 SGHRS, CDR2 YFSETQ. V lost 2 bases to trimming and J lost 0 bases, with 11 bases between them. The CDR3 sequence is 16 residues long. CDR3 in DNA: TGCGCCAGCAGCTTCGAAGGGAGCTCAACTAATGAAAAACTGTTTTTT. It translates to CASSFEGSSTNEKLFF. Full variable domain (missing parts from reference TRBV5-1 and TRBJ1-4): KAGVTQTPRYLIKTRGQQVTLSCSPISGHRSVSWYQQTPGQGLQFLFEYFSETQRNKGNFPGRFSGRQFSNSRSEMNVSTLELGDSALYLCASSFEGSSTNEKLFFGSGTQLSVL.

The V and J genes are TRBV7-3 and TRBJ2-2, with D possibly matching TRBD1 (5 bases). Trimming shortened V by 5 bases and J by 1 base, and 8 bases separated the two germline ends. The V gene's germline CDR1 is SGHTA and CDR2 FQGTGA. CDR3 length equals 14 residues. The CDR3 spells CASSLDRNTGELFF. DNA of the CDR3: TGTGCCAGCAGCCTCGACAGGAACACCGGGGAGCTGTTTTTT. Filled out from reference TRBV7-3 and TRBJ2-2, the complete variable domain reads GAGVSQTPSNKVTEKGKYVELRCDPISGHTALYWYRQSLGQGPEFLIYFQGTGAADDSGLPNDRFFAVRPEGSVSTLKIQRTERGDSAVYLCASSLDRNTGELFFGEGSRLTVL.

V is TRBV19 and J is TRBJ1-5, with 10 bases lining up with TRBD1. In germline, CDR1 is LNHDA, CDR2 SQIVND (reference sequence). This CDR3 spans 13 amino acids. V dropped 9 bases and J dropped 6; count of bases not matched to a gene: 5. CDR3 in DNA: TGTGCCAGCAGTGGGACAGGGGTTCAGCCCCAGCATTTT. Its translation: CASSGTGVQPQHF.